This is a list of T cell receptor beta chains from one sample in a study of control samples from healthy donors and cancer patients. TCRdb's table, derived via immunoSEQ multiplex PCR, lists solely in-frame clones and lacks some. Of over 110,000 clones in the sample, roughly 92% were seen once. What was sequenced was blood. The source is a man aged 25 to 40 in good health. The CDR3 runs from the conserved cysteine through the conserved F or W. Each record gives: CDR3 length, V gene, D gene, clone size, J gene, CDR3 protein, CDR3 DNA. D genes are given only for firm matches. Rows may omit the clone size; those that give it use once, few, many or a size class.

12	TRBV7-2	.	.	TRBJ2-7	CASSDNSYEQYF	TGTGCCAGCAGCGACAACTCCTACGAGCAGTACTTC
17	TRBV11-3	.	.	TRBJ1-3	CASSLDSFIGAGNTIYF	TGTGCCAGCAGCTTAGACAGCTTTATTGGGGCTGGAAACACCATATATTTT
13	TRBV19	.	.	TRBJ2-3	CASSIDGTYTQYF	TGTGCCAGTAGTATAGACGGGACTTATACGCAGTATTTT
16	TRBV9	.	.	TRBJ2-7	CASSPSGQVNSYEQYF	TGTGCCAGCAGCCCCTCCGGGCAGGTCAACTCCTACGAGCAGTACTTC
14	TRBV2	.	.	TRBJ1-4	CATRYRASNEKLFF	TGTGCCACGAGATACAGGGCTTCTAATGAAAAACTGTTTTTT
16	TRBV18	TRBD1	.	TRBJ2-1	CASSPFNRGIYNEQFF	TGTGCCAGCTCACCCTTTAACAGGGGGATTTACAATGAGCAGTTCTTC
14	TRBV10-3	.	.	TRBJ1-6	CAISENRANSPLHF	TGTGCCATCAGTGAGAACAGGGCTAATTCACCCCTCCACTTT
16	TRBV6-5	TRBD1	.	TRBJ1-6	CASSLTTGRNNSPLHF	TGTGCCAGCAGTTTAACGACAGGGAGAAATAATTCACCCCTCCACTTT
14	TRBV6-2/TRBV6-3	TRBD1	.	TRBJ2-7	CASSFGTVPYEQYF	TGTGCCAGCAGTTTCGGGACAGTTCCCTACGAGCAGTACTTC
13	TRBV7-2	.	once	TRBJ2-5	CASSKGGQETQYF	TGTGCCAGCAGCAAAGGGGGCCAAGAGACCCAGTACTTC
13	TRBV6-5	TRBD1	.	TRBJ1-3	CASRGQGRNTIYF	TGTGCCAGCAGGGGACAGGGAAGAAACACCATATATTTT
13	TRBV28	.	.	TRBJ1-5	CASFSGRNQPQHF	TGTGCCAGCTTTTCGGGCCGCAATCAGCCCCAGCATTTT
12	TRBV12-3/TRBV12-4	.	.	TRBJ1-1	CASSFYPSEAFF	TGTGCCAGCAGTTTCTACCCCTCTGAAGCTTTCTTT
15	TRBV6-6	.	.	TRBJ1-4	CASSYDLRTNEKLFF	TGTGCCAGCAGTTACGACCTAAGGACTAATGAAAAACTGTTTTTT
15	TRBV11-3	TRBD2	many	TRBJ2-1	CASSQREATYNEQFF	TGTGCCAGCAGCCAGCGGGAGGCTACCTACAATGAGCAGTTCTTC
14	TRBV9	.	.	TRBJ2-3	CASTVTGRTDTQYF	TGTGCCAGCACCGTCACGGGTCGCACAGATACGCAGTATTTT
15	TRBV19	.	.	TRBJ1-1	CASTLELRRNTEAFF	TGTGCCAGTACGTTAGAGCTTAGGAGGAACACTGAAGCTTTCTTT
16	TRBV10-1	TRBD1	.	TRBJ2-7	CASSESGTGNTYEQYF	TGCGCCAGCAGTGAAAGCGGGACAGGGAACACCTACGAGCAGTACTTC
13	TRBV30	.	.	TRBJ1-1	CAWSVGGNTEAFF	TGTGCCTGGAGTGTAGGGGGGAACACTGAAGCTTTCTTT
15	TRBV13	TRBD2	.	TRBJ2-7	CASCGREEGGYEQYF	TGTGCCAGCTGCGGGAGGGAGGAAGGGGGCTACGAGCAGTACTTC
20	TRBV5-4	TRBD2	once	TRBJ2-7	CASSLEGGLAGGPVSYEQYF	TGTGCCAGCAGCTTGGAAGGGGGGTTAGCGGGAGGGCCGGTATCCTACGAGCAGTACTTC
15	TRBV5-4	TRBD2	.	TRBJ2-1	CASSLGLAVISEQFF	TGTGCCAGCAGCCTGGGACTAGCGGTGATTAGTGAGCAGTTCTTC
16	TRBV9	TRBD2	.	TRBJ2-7	CASSVAGTSGIYEQYF	TGTGCCAGCAGCGTAGCCGGGACTAGCGGAATCTACGAGCAGTACTTC
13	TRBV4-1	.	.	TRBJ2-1	CASSQDPSIQQFF	TGCGCCAGCAGCCAAGATCCAAGCATACAGCAGTTCTTC
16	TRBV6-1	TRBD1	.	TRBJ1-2	CASSEGTGGSNYGYTF	TGTGCCAGCAGTGAAGGGACAGGGGGCAGTAACTATGGCTACACCTTC
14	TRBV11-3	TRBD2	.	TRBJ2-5	CASSLGRGGETQYF	TGTGCCAGCAGTCTGGGACGCGGGGGGGAGACCCAGTACTTC
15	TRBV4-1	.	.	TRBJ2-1	CASSQEMSSYNEQFF	TGCGCCAGCAGCCAAGAGATGAGCTCCTACAATGAGCAGTTCTTC
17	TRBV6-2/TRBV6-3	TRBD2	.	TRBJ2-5	CASSKRGLAGGQETQYF	TGTGCCAGCAGTAAAAGGGGACTAGCGGGGGGACAAGAGACCCAGTACTTC
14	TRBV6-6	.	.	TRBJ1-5	CASSFSLGNQPQHF	TGTGCCAGCAGTTTTTCTTTAGGCAATCAGCCCCAGCATTTT
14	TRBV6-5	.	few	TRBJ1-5	CASSSAGSRQPQHF	TGTGCCAGCTCCTCGGCAGGTTCGAGGCAGCCCCAGCATTTT
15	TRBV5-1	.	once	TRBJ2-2	CASSLDQSTPGELFF	TGCGCCAGCAGCTTGGATCAGTCCACTCCCGGGGAGCTGTTTTTT
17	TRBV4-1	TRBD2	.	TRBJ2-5	CASSQARLAGVKETQYF	TGCGCCAGCAGCCAAGCAAGACTAGCGGGAGTCAAAGAGACCCAGTACTTC